The clone carrying this T cell receptor beta chain has more than one count but fewer than ten. Its target is unknown. The sample is drawn from a study of CD8+ T cells in alopecia areata. The CDR3 contains 13 residues. Germline V lookup: CDR1 SQVTM, CDR2 ANQGSEA. Between the trimmed V and J ends, which lost 3 bases and 3 bases, there was a span of 11 bases. Study results and caveats: Patients shared TCRs less clearly than mice did, possibly for HLA-related reasons. There were also resident alphabeta T cells of normal skin sequenced in scalp samples.

In each case, RNA was isolated and then reverse transcribed into cDNA as the sequencing template. Data came from immunoSEQ multiplex PCR; TCRdb stores just in-frame clones and leaves some out. The data show more than 95,000 clones, 55% seen once. Sequenced input: CD4+ T cells sorted from blood. V usage is TRBV29-1 and J usage is TRBJ1-1, with D possibly TRBD1 on 5 matching bases. This TCR came from a human donor in good health. The CDR3 bases are TGCAGCGTTGACGCCGCGGGGGACACTGAAGCTTTCTTT. This codes for CSVDAAGDTEAFF.